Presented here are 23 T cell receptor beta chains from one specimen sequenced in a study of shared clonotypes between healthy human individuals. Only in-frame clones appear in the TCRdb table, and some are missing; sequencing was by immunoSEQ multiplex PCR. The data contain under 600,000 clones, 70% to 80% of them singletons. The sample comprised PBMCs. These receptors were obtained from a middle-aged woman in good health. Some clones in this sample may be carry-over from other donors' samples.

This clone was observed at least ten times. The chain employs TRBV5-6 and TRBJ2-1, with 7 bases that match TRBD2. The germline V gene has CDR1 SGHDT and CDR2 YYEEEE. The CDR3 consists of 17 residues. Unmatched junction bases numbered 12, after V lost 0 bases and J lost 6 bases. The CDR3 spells CASSLAGRGRAFNEQFF. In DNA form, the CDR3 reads TGTGCCAGCAGCTTGGCAGGGAGAGGGAGGGCGTTCAATGAGCAGTTCTTC.

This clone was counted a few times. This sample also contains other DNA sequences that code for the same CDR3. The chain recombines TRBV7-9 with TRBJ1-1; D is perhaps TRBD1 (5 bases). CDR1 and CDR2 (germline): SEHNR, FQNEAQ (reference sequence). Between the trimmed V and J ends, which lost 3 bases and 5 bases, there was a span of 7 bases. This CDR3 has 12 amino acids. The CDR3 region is CASSLRGTEAFF. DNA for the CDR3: TGTGCCAGCAGCTTGAGGGGAACTGAAGCTTTCTTT.

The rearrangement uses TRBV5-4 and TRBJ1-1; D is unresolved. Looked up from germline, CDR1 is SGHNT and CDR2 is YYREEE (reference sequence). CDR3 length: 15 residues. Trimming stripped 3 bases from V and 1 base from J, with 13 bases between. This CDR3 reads CASSSSTGQNTEAFF. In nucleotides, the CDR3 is TGTGCCAGCAGCTCATCTACCGGTCAGAACACTGAAGCTTTCTTT.

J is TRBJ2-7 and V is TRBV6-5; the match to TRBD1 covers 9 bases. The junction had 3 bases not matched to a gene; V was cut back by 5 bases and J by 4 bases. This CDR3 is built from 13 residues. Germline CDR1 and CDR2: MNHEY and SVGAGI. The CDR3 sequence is CASSRTGVYEQYF. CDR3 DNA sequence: TGTGCCAGCAGTCGGACAGGGGTGTACGAGCAGTACTTC.

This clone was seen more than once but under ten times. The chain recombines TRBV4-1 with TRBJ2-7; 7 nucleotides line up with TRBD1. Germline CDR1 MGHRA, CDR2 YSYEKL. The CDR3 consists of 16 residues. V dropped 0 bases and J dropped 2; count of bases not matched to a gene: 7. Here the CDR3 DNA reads TGCGCCAGCAGCCAAGACAGGGGGTTAGGGACCTACGAGCAGTACTTC. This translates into CASSQDRGLGTYEQYF.

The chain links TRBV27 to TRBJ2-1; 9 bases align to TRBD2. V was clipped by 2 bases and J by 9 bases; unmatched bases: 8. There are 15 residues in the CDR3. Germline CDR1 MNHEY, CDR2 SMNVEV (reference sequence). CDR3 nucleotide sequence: TGTGCCAGCAGTTTAGGTAGTAGCGGGAGAGGTGAGCAGTTCTTC. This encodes CASSLGSSGRGEQFF.

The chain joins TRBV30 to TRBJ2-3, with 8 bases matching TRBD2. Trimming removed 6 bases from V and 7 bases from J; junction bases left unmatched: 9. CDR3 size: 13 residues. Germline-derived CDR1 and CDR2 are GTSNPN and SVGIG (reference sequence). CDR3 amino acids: CACIGRAGNTQYF. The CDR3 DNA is TGTGCCTGCATCGGGAGGGCCGGGAATACGCAGTATTTT.

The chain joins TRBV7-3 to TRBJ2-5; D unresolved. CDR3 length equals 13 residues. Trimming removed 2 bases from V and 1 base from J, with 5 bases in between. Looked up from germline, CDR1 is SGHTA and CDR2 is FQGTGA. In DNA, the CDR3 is TGTGCCAGCAGCTTATATGCCCAAGAGACCCAGTACTTC. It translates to CASSLYAQETQYF. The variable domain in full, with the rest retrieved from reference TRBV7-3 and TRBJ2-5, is GAGVSQTPSNKVTEKGKYVELRCDPISGHTALYWYRQSLGQGPEFLIYFQGTGAADDSGLPNDRFFAVRPEGSVSTLKIQRTERGDSAVYLCASSLYAQETQYFGPGTRLLVL.

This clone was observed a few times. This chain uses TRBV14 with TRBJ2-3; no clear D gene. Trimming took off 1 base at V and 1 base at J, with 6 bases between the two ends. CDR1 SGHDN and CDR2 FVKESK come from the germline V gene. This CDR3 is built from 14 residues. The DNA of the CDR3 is TGTGCCAGCAGCCAAGGAAGCGGCACAGATACGCAGTATTTT. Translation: CASSQGSGTDTQYF.

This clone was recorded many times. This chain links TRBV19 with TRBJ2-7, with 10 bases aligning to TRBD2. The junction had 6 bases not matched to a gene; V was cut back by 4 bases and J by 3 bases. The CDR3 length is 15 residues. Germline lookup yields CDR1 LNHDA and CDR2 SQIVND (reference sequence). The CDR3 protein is CASSTPGLASYEQYF. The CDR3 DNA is TGTGCCAGTAGTACTCCGGGACTAGCGAGCTACGAGCAGTACTTC.

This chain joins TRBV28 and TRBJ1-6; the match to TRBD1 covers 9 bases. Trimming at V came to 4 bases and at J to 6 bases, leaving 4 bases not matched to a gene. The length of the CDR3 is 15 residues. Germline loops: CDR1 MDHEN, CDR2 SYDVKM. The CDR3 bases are TGTGCCAGCAGTTGGACAGGGGCAAGTAATTCACCCCTCCACTTT. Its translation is CASSWTGASNSPLHF.

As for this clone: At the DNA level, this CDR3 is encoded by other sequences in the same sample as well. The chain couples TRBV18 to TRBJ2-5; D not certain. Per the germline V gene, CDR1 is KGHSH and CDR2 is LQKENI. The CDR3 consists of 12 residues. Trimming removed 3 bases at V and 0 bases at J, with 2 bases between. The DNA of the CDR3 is TGTGCCAGCTCACCGGACCAAGAGACCCAGTACTTC. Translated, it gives CASSPDQETQYF.

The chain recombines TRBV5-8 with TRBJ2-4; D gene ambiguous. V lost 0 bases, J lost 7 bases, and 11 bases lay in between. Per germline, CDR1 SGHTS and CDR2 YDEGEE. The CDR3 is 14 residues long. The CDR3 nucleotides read TGTGCCAGCAGCTTGGATGGGGTTGGCAACATTCAGTACTTC. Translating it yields CASSLDGVGNIQYF. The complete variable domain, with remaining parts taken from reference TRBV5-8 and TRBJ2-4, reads EAGVTQSPTHLIKTRGQQATLRCSPISGHTSVYWYQQALGLGLQFLLWYDEGEERNRGNFPPRFSGRQFPNYSSELNVNALELEDSALYLCASSLDGVGNIQYFGAGTRLSVL.

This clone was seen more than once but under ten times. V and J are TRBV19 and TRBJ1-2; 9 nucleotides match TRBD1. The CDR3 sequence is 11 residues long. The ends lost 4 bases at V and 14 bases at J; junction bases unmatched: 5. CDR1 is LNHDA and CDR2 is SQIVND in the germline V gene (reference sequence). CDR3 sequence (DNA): TGTGCCAGTAGTACAGGACAGGGGAAAACCTTC. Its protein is CASSTGQGKTF.

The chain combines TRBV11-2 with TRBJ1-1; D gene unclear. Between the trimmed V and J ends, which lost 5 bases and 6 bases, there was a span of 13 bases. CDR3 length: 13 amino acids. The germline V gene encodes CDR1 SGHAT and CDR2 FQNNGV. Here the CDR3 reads CASSLVEGAEAFF. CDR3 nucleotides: TGTGCCAGCAGCCTTGTGGAGGGAGCTGAAGCTTTCTTT. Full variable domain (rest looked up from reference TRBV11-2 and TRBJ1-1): EAGVAQSPRYKIIEKRQSVAFWCNPISGHATLYWYQQILGQGPKLLIQFQNNGVVDDSQLPKDRFSAERLKGVDSTLKIQPAKLEDSAVYLCASSLVEGAEAFFGQGTRLTVV.

CDR3 in amino acids: CASSFGFKAGVNSYNEQFF. DNA for the CDR3: TGTGCCAGCAGTTTCGGATTCAAAGCGGGAGTAAACTCCTACAATGAGCAGTTCTTC. The rearrangement links TRBV28 to TRBJ2-1; 8 positions match TRBD2. Looked up from germline, CDR1 is MDHEN and CDR2 is SYDVKM. V was clipped by 3 bases and J by 0 bases; unmatched bases: 13. This CDR3 is 19 amino acids long.

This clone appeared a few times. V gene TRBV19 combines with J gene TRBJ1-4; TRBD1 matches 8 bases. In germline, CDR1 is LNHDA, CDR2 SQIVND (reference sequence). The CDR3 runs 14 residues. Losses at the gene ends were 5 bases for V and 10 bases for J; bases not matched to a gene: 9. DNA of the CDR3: TGTGCCAGTAGTCTTATACCGGGACAGGTAAAACTGTTTTTT. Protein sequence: CASSLIPGQVKLFF. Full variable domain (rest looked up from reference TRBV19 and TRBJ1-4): DGGITQSPKYLFRKEGQNVTLSCEQNLNHDAMYWYRQDPGQGLRLIYYSQIVNDFQKGDIAEGYSVSREKKESFPLTVTSAQKNPTAFYLCASSLIPGQVKLFFGSGTQLSVL.

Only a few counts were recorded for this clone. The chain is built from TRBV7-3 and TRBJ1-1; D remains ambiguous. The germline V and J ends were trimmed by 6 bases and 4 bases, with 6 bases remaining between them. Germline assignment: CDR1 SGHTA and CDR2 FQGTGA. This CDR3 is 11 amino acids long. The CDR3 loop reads CASSNSTEAFF. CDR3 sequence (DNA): TGTGCCAGCAGTAACTCCACTGAAGCTTTCTTT.

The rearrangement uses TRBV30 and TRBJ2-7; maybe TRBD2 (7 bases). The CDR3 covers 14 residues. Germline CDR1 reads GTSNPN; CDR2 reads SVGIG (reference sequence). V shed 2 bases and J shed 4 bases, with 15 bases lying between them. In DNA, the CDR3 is TGTGCCTGGAGTAGGGTAGGGGGAGGGTACGAGCAGTACTTC. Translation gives CAWSRVGGGYEQYF.

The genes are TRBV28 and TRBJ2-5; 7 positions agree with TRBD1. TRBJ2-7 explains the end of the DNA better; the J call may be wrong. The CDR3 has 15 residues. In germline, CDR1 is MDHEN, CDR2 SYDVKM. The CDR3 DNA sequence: TGTGCCAGCAGTCCGCGGACAGGCCCGGCCTACGAGCAGTACTTC. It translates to CASSPRTGPAYEQYF.

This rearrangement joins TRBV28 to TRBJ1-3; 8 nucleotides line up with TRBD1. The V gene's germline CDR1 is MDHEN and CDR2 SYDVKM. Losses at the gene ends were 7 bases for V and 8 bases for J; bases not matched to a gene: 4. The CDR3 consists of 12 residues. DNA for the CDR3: TGTGCCAGCACAGACAGGGGATACACCATATATTTT. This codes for CASTDRGYTIYF.

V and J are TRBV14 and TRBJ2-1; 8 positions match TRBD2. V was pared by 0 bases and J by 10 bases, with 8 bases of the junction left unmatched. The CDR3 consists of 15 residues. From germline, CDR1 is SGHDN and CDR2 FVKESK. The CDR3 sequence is CASSQDRSGSREQFF. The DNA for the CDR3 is TGTGCCAGCAGCCAAGATCGAAGCGGGAGTCGGGAGCAGTTCTTC.

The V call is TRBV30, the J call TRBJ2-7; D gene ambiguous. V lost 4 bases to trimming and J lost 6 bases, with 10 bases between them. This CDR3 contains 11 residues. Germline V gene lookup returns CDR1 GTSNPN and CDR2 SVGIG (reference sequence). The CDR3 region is CAWKSWSEQYF. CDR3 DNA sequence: TGTGCCTGGAAGTCGTGGAGCGAGCAGTACTTC.